This TCR beta chain stems from a study of blood T cell repertoires in COVID-19. About the study: The origin of the acute and convalescent COVID-19 samples was the United States, Italy and Spain.

The V gene lost 5 bases and the J gene lost 7 bases, with 12 bases spanning the gap. The CDR3 is 12 amino acids. Germline CDR1 is GTSNPN and CDR2 is SVGIG (reference sequence). As handled by the study authors: Reference gene primer amplification in the assay estimated nucleated cell counts. Libraries were prepared by immunoSEQ multiplex PCR; TCRdb keeps only in-frame clonotypes and omits some of them. V and J calls and clone size follow that table, whereas D and trimming were derived from the DNA. The repertoire holds about 330,000 clones, with approximately 87% as singletons. The TCR was taken from a woman in her forties or fifties with active or convalescent COVID-19. Sequenced sample: peripheral blood. This sequence joins TRBV30 and TRBJ1-5; tentatively, D is TRBD1 (5 bases). CDR3 nucleotide sequence: TGTGCCTGGCAGAAGCAGGGCCAGCCCCAGCATTTT. It specifies CAWQKQGQPQHF.